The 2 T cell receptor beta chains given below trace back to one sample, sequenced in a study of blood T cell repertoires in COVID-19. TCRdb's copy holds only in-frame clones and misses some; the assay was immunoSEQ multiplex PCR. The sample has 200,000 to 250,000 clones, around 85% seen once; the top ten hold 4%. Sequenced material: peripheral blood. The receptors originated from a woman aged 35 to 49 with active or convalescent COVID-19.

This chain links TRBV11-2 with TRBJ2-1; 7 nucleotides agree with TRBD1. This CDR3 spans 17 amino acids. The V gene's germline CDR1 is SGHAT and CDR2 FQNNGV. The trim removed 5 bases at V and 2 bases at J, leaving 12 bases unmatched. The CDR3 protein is CASSVGRVGTAYNEQFF. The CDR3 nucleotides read TGTGCCAGCAGCGTAGGTAGGGTGGGGACAGCCTACAATGAGCAGTTCTTC. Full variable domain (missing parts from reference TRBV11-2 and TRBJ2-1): EAGVAQSPRYKIIEKRQSVAFWCNPISGHATLYWYQQILGQGPKLLIQFQNNGVVDDSQLPKDRFSAERLKGVDSTLKIQPAKLEDSAVYLCASSVGRVGTAYNEQFFGPGTRLTVL.

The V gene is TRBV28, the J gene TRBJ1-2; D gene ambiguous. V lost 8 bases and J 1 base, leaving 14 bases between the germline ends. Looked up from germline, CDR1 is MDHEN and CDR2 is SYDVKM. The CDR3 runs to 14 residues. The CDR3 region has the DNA TGTGCCAGCGAGAAGTTATTTGATAACTATGGCTACACCTTC. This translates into CASEKLFDNYGYTF.